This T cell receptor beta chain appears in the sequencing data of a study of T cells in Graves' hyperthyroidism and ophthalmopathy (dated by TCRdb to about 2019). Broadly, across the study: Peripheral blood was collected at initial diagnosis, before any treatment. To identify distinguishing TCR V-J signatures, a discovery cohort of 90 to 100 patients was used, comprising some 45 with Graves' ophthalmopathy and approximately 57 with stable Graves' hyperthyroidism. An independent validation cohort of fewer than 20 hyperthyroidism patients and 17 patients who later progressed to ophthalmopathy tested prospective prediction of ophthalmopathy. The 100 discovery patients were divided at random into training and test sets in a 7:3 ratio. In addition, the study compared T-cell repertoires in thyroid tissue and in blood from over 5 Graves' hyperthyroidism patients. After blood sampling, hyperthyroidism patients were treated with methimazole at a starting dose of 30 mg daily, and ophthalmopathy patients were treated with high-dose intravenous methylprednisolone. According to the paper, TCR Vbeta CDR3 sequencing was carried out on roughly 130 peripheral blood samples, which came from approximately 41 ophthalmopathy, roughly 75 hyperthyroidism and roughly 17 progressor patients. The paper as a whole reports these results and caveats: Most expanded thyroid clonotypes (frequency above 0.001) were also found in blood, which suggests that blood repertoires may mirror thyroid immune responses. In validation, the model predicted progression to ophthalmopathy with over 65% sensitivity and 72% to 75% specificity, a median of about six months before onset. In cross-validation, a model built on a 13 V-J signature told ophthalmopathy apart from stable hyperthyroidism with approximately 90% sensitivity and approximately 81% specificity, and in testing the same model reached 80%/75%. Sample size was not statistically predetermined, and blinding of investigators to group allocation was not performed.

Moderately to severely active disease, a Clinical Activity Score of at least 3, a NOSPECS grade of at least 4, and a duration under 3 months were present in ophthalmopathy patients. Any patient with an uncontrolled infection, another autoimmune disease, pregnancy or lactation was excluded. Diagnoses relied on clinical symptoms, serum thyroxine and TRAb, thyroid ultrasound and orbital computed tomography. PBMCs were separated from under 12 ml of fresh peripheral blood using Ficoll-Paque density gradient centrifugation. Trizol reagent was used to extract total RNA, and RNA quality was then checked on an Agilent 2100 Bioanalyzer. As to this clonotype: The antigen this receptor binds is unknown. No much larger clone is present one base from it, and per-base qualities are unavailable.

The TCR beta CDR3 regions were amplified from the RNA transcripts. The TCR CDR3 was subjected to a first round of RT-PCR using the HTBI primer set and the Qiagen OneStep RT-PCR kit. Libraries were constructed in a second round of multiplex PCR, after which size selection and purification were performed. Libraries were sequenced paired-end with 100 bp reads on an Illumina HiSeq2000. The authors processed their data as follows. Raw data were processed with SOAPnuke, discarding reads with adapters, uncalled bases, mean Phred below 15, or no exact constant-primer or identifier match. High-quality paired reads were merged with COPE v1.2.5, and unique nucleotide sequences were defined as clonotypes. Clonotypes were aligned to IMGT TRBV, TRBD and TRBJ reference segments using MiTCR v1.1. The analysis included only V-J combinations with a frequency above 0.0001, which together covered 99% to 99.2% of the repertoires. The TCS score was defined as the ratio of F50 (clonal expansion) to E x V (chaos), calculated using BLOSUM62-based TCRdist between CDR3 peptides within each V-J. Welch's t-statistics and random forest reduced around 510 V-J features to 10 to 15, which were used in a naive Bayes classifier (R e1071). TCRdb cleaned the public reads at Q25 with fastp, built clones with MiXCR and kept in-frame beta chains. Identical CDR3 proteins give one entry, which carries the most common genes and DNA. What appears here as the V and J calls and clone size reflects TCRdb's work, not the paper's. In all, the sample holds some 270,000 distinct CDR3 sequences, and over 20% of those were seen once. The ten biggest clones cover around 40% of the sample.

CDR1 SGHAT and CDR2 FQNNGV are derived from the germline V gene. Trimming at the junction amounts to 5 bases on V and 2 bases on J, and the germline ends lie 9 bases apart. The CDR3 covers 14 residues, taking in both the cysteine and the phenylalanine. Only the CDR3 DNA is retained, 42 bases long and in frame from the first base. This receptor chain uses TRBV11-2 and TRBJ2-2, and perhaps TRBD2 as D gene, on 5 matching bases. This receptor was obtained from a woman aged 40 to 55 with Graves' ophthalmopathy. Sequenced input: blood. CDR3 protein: CASSGLINTGELFF. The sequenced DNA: TGTGCCAGCAGCGGACTCATTAACACCGGGGAGCTGTTTTTT. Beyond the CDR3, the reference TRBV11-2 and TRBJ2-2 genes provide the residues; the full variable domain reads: EAGVAQSPRYKIIEKRQSVAFWCNPISGHATLYWYQQILGQGPKLLIQFQNNGVVDDSQLPKDRFSAERLKGVDSTLKIQPAKLEDSAVYLCASSGLINTGELFFGEGSRLTVL.